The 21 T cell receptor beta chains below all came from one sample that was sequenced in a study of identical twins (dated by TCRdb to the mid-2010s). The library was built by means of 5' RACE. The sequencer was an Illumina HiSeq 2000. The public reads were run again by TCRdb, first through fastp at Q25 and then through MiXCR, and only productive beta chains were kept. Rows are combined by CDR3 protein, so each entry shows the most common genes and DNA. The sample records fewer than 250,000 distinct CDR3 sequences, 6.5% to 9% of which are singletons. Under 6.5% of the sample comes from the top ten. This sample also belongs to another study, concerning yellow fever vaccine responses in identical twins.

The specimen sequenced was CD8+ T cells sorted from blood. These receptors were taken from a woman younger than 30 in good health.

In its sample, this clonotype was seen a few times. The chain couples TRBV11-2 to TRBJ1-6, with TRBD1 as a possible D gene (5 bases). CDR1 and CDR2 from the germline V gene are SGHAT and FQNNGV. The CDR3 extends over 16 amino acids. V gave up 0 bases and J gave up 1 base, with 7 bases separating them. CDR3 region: CASSLEGVSYNSPLHF. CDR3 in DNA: TGTGCCAGCAGCTTAGAGGGGGTATCCTATAATTCACCCCTCCACTTT. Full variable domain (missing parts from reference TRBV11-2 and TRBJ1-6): EAGVAQSPRYKIIEKRQSVAFWCNPISGHATLYWYQQILGQGPKLLIQFQNNGVVDDSQLPKDRFSAERLKGVDSTLKIQPAKLEDSAVYLCASSLEGVSYNSPLHFGNGTRLTVT.

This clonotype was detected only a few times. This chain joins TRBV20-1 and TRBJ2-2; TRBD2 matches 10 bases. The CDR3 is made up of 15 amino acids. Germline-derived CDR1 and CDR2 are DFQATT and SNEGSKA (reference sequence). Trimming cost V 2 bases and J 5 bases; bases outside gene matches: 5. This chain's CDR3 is CSARTSGVRTGELFF. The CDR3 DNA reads TGCAGTGCTAGAACTAGCGGGGTTAGGACCGGGGAGCTGTTTTTT.

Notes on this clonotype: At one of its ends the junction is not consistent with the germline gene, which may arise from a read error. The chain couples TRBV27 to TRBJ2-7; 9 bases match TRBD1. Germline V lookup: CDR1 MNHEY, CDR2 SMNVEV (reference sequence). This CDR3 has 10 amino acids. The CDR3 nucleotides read TGTGCCAGTTATGGGGACAGGGTCTTCTTC. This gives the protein CASYGDRVFF.

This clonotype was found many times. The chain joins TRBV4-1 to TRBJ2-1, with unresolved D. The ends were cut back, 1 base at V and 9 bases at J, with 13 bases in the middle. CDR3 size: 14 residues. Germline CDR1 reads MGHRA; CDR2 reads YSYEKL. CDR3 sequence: CASSQGLGMVEQFF. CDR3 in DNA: TGCGCCAGCAGCCAAGGACTGGGAATGGTTGAGCAGTTCTTC.

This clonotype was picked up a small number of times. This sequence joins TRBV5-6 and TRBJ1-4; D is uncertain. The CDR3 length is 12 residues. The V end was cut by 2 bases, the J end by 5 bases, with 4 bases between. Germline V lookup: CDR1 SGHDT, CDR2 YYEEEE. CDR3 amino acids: CASSFQNEKLFF. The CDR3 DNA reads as TGTGCCAGCAGCTTCCAAAATGAAAAACTGTTTTTT.

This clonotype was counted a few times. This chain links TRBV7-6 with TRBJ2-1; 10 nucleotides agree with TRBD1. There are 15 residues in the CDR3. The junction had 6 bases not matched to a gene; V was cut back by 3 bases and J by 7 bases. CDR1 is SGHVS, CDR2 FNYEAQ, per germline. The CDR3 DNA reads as TGTGCCAGCAGCTTCCGGGACAGGGGTAGGAATGAGCAGTTCTTC. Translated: CASSFRDRGRNEQFF.

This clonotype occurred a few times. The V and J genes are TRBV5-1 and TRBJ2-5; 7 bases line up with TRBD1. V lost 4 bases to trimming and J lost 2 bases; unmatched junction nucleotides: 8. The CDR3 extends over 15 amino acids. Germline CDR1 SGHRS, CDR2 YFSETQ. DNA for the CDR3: TGCGCCAGCAGCACCGGGACAGCCATTCAAGAGACCCAGTACTTC. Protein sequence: CASSTGTAIQETQYF. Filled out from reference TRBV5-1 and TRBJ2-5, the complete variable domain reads KAGVTQTPRYLIKTRGQQVTLSCSPISGHRSVSWYQQTPGQGLQFLFEYFSETQRNKGNFPGRFSGRQFSNSRSEMNVSTLELGDSALYLCASSTGTAIQETQYFGPGTRLLVL.

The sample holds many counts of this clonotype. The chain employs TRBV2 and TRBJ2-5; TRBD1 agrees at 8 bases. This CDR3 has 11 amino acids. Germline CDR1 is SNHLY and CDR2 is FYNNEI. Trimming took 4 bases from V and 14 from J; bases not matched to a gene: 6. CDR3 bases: TGTGCCAGCAGTGTCCGGACAGGGACTTACTTC. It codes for CASSVRTGTYF.

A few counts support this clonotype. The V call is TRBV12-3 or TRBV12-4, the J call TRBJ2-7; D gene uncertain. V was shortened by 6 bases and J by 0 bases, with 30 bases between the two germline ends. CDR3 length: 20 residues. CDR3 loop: CASRLAPRISGRIYSYEQYV. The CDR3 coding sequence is TGTGCCAGCAGACTTGCCCCTCGCATCTCGGGCAGAATATACTCCTACGAGCAGTACGTC.

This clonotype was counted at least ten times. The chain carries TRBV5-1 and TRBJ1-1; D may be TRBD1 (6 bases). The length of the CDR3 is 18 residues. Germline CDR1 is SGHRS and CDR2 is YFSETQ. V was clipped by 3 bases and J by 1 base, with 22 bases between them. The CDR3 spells CASSSPVGRSRGNTEAFF. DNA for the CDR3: TGCGCCAGCAGCTCCCCAGTCGGGCGGAGCAGGGGGAACACTGAAGCTTTCTTT.

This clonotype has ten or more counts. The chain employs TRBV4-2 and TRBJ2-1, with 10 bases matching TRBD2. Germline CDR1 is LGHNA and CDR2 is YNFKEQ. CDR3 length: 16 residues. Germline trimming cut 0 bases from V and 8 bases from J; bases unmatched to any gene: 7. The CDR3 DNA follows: TGTGCCAGCAGCCAAGAAAAGCTAGCGGGAGTGGATGAGCAGTTCTTC. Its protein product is CASSQEKLAGVDEQFF.

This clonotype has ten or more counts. Here the CDR3 reads CASSLVGEQFF. The CDR3 bases are TGTGCCAGCAGTTTAGTTGGTGAGCAGTTCTTC. The chain uses TRBV12-3 or TRBV12-4 and TRBJ2-1, with D uncertain. This CDR3 is 11 amino acids long. V dropped 1 base and J dropped 9 bases, with 4 bases sitting between them.

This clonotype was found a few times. CDR3 nucleotides: TGCAGTGCCCGGGCAAGCGGCGAGCAGTACTTC. This sequence encodes CSARASGEQYF. The rearrangement joins TRBV20-1 to TRBJ2-7, with TRBD2 as a possible D gene (5 bases). This CDR3 region has 11 residues. Germline CDR1 is DFQATT and CDR2 is SNEGSKA (reference sequence). The ends were cut back, 6 bases at V and 6 bases at J, with 12 bases in the middle.

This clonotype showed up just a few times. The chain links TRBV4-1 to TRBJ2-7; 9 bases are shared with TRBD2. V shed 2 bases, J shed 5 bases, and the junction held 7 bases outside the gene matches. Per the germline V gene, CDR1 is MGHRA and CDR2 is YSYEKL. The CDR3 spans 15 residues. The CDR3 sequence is CASSQSPSGMDEQYF. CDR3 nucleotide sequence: TGCGCCAGCAGCCAATCGCCTAGCGGGATGGACGAGCAGTACTTC.

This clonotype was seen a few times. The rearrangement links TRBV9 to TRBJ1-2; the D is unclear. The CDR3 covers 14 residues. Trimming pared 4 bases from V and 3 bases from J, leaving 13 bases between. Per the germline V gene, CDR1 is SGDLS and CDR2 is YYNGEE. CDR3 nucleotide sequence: TGTGCCAGCAGCCTTTCTGCCGGAGACTATGGCTACACCTTC. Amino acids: CASSLSAGDYGYTF.

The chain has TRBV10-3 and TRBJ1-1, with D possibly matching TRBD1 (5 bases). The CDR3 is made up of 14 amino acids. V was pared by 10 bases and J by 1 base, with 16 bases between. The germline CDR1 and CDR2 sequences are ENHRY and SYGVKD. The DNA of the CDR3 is TGTGCCACCCATTCAGGGACGACGAACACTGAAGCTTTCTTT. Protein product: CATHSGTTNTEAFF.

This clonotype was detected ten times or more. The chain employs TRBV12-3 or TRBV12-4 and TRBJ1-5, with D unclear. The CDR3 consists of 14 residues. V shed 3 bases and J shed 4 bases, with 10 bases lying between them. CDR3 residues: CASSLMQDNQPQHF. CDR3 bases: TGTGCCAGCAGTTTGATGCAGGATAATCAGCCCCAGCATTTT.

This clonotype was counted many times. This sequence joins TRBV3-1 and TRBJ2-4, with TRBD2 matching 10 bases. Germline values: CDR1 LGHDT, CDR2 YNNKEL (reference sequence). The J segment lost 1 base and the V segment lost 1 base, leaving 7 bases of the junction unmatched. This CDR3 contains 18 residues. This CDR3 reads CASSQVASGGPAKNIQYF. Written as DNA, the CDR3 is TGTGCCAGCAGCCAAGTTGCTAGCGGGGGACCTGCCAAAAACATTCAGTACTTC.

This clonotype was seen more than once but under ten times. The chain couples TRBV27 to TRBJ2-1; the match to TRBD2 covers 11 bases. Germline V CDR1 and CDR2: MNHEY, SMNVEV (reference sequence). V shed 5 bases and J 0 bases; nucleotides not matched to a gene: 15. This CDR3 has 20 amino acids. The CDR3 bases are TGTGCCAGCAGTCCCGGCTCCCTAGCGGGGGGCTCCAGCTCCTACAATGAGCAGTTCTTC. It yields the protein CASSPGSLAGGSSSYNEQFF.

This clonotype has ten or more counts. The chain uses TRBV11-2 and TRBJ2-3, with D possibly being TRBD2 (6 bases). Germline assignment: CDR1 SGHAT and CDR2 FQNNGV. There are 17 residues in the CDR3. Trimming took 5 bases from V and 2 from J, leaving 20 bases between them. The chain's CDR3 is CASSPWGVSGDTDTQYF. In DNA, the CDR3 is TGTGCCAGCAGCCCCTGGGGGGTCAGCGGTGACACAGATACGCAGTATTTT. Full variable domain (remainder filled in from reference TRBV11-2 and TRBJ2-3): EAGVAQSPRYKIIEKRQSVAFWCNPISGHATLYWYQQILGQGPKLLIQFQNNGVVDDSQLPKDRFSAERLKGVDSTLKIQPAKLEDSAVYLCASSPWGVSGDTDTQYFGPGTRLTVL.

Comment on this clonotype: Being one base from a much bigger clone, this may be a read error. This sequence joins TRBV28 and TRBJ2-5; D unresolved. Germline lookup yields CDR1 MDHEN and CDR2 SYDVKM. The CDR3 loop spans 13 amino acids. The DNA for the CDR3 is TGTGCCAGAAGTTTCCCCATGAGAGAGACCCAGTACTTC. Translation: CARSFPMRETQYF.